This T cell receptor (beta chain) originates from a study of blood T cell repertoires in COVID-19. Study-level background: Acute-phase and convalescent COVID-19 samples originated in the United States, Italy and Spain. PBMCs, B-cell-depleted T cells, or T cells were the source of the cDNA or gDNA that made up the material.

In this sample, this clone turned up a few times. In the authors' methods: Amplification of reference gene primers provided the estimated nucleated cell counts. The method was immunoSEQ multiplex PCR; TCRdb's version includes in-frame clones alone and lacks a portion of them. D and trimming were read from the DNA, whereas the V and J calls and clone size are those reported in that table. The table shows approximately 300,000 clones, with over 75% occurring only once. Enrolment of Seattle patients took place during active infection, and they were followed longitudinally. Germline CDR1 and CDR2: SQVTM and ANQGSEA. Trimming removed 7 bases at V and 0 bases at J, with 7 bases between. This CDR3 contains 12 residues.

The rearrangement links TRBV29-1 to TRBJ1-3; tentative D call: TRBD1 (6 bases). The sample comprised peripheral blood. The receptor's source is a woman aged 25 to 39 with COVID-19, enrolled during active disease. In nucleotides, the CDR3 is TGCAGCGCACAGGGCTCTGGAAACACCATATATTTT. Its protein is CSAQGSGNTIYF.